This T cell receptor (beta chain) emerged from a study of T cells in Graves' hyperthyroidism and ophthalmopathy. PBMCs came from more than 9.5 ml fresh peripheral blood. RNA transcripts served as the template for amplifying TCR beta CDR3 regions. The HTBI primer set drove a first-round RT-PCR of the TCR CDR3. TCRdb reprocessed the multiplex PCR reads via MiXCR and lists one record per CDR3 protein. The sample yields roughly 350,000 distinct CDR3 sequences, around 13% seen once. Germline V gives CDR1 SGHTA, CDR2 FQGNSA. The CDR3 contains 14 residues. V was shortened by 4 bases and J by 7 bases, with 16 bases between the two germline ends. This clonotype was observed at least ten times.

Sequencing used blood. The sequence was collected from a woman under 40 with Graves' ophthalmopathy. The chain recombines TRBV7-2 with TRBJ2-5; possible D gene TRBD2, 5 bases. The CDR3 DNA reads TGTGCCAGCAGCTCAGCCAGCCAGGCGGGGACCCAGTACTTC. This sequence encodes CASSSASQAGTQYF. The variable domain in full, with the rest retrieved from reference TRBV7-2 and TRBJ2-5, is GAGVSQSPSNKVTEKGKDVELRCDPISGHTALYWYRQSLGQGLEFLIYFQGNSAPDKSGLPSDRFSAERTGGSVSTLTIQRTQQEDSAVYLCASSSASQAGTQYFGPGTRLLVL.